The 20 T cell receptor beta chains below were found in one sample sequenced in a study of long-term antiretroviral therapy in people with HIV (dated by TCRdb to about 2022). The immunoSEQ hsTCRB v3.0 assay was used at survey level resolution to sequence the TRB variable region. TCRdb holds this immuneACCESS table with in-frame rearrangements only. Some clones are missing; in checked studies, unresolved V genes explain under half, and the rest has no known cause. For this sample the table gives around 30,000 clones, of which 90% to 95% were detected only once. The ten largest account for around 3% of the sample. The starting material was unsorted PBMCs, obtained just over 7.3 years after starting antiretroviral therapy. All receptors come from a man aged 50 to 59 with HIV.

This sequence joins TRBV11-2 and TRBJ2-2; D uncertain. Germline CDR1 and CDR2: SGHAT and FQNNGV. There are 14 residues in the CDR3. Trimming took off 3 bases at V and 2 bases at J, with 7 bases between the two ends. The CDR3 nucleotides are TGTGCCAGCAGCTTTACAGACAACACCGGGGAGCTGTTTTTT. Translated, it gives CASSFTDNTGELFF. Supplemented by reference TRBV11-2 and TRBJ2-2, the full variable domain reads EAGVAQSPRYKIIEKRQSVAFWCNPISGHATLYWYQQILGQGPKLLIQFQNNGVVDDSQLPKDRFSAERLKGVDSTLKIQPAKLEDSAVYLCASSFTDNTGELFFGEGSRLTVL.

This chain links TRBV19 with TRBJ2-2; 7 bases align to TRBD2. CDR3 length: 17 residues. Germline assignment: CDR1 LNHDA and CDR2 SQIVND (reference sequence). V lost 7 bases, J lost 0 bases, and 11 bases stayed unmatched. The CDR3 region has the DNA TGTGCCAGTACCATAAGGGGAAGCGGGGCGAACACCGGGGAGCTGTTTTTT. Translating it yields CASTIRGSGANTGELFF. The variable domain in full, with the rest retrieved from reference TRBV19 and TRBJ2-2, is DGGITQSPKYLFRKEGQNVTLSCEQNLNHDAMYWYRQDPGQGLRLIYYSQIVNDFQKGDIAEGYSVSREKKESFPLTVTSAQKNPTAFYLCASTIRGSGANTGELFFGEGSRLTVL.

The CDR3 DNA reads TGTGCCAGCAGTCCGTGGACAGTGGGGGACACAGATACGCAGTATTTT. Its protein is CASSPWTVGDTDTQYF. The chain uses TRBV27 and TRBJ2-3; maybe TRBD1 (6 bases). Trimming shortened V by 5 bases and J by 2 bases, and 17 bases separated the two germline ends. This CDR3 contains 16 residues. CDR1 and CDR2 (germline): MNHEY, SMNVEV (reference sequence).

V and J are TRBV5-4 and TRBJ2-3, with 7 bases that match TRBD2. V shed 4 bases, J shed 4 bases, and the junction held 6 bases outside the gene matches. CDR1 and CDR2 from the germline V gene are SGHNT and YYREEE (reference sequence). The CDR3 spans 14 residues. For the CDR3, the DNA is TGTGCCAGCAGCCCCGGACTAGGGGCAGATACGCAGTATTTT. This translates into CASSPGLGADTQYF. The full variable domain, completed using reference TRBV5-4 and TRBJ2-3, is ETGVTQSPTHLIKTRGQQVTLRCSSQSGHNTVSWYQQALGQGPQFIFQYYREEENGRGNFPPRFSGLQFPNYSSELNVNALELDDSALYLCASSPGLGADTQYFGPGTRLTVL.

The V call is TRBV7-2, the J call TRBJ1-5; 10 bases line up with TRBD1. CDR1 is SGHTA, CDR2 FQGNSA, per germline. V was pared by 4 bases and J by 3 bases, with 3 bases of the junction left unmatched. The CDR3 loop spans 15 amino acids. The CDR3 nucleotides are TGTGCCAGCAGCTCGACAGGGGGCGACAATCAGCCCCAGCATTTT. The encoded protein is CASSSTGGDNQPQHF.

This rearrangement joins TRBV27 to TRBJ2-2, with 10 positions matching TRBD1. The germline CDR1 and CDR2 sequences are MNHEY and SMNVEV (reference sequence). The CDR3 has 17 residues. V lost 0 bases and J lost 5; bases outside the gene matches: 6. The CDR3 region is CASSLSGQGPGTGELFF. CDR3 bases: TGTGCCAGCAGTTTATCGGGACAGGGGCCGGGAACCGGGGAGCTGTTTTTT.

This rearrangement joins TRBV18 to TRBJ2-2; no reliable D call. CDR1 and CDR2 from the germline V gene are KGHSH and LQKENI. The length of the CDR3 is 14 residues. V was cut by 5 bases and J by 2 bases, with 9 bases left in between. The CDR3 spells CASSKSVNTGELFF. CDR3 nucleotides: TGTGCCAGCTCAAAGTCAGTTAACACCGGGGAGCTGTTTTTT.

This chain connects TRBV7-8 to TRBJ1-5, with no clear D. The CDR3 sequence is 14 residues long. CDR1 is SGHVS and CDR2 is FQNEAQ in the germline V gene. Trimming removed 2 bases from V and 5 bases from J, with 10 bases in between. CDR3 protein: CASSLTGMDQPQHF. The DNA for the CDR3 is TGTGCCAGCAGCTTAACGGGTATGGATCAGCCCCAGCATTTT.

The genes are TRBV28 and TRBJ1-5; possibly TRBD1 for D (5 bases). Germline-derived CDR1 and CDR2 are MDHEN and SYDVKM. CDR3 length: 17 amino acids. Trimming pared 3 bases from V and 2 bases from J, leaving 17 bases between. CDR3 nucleotide sequence: TGTGCCAGCAGTTTCCACGGGGGAACTTTGGGCAATCAGCCCCAGCATTTT. Its protein is CASSFHGGTLGNQPQHF.

The CDR3 spells CASRTSEAGELFF. CDR3 sequence (DNA): TGCGCCAGCAGGACTAGCGAGGCCGGGGAGCTGTTTTTT. The chain joins TRBV5-1 to TRBJ2-2; TRBD2 matches 8 bases. This CDR3 has 13 residues. CDR1 SGHRS and CDR2 YFSETQ come from the germline V gene. Unmatched junction bases numbered 3, after V lost 5 bases and J lost 6 bases. Full variable domain (rest looked up from reference TRBV5-1 and TRBJ2-2): KAGVTQTPRYLIKTRGQQVTLSCSPISGHRSVSWYQQTPGQGLQFLFEYFSETQRNKGNFPGRFSGRQFSNSRSEMNVSTLELGDSALYLCASRTSEAGELFFGEGSRLTVL.

This CDR3 reads CASSLKSAGAYEQYF. In DNA, the CDR3 is TGTGCCAGCAGCTTAAAGTCGGCAGGAGCCTACGAGCAGTACTTC. J is TRBJ2-7 and V is TRBV7-8; D gene unclear. Trimming shortened V by 2 bases and J by 2 bases, and 13 bases separated the two germline ends. The germline gives CDR1 SGHVS, CDR2 FQNEAQ. The CDR3 is 15 residues long.

The chain couples TRBV6-1 to TRBJ1-6, with D perhaps matching TRBD1 (5 bases). Germline V gene data show CDR1 as MNHNS and CDR2 as SASEGT. This CDR3 spans 13 amino acids. V lost 7 bases, J lost 10 bases, and 14 bases lay in between. In nucleotides, the CDR3 is TGTGCCAGCAACGGGCAGGGTTGGTCACCCCTCCACTTT. This encodes CASNGQGWSPLHF.

The CDR3 spells CASSPAGQNYGYTF. The DNA of the CDR3 is TGTGCCAGCAGTCCCGCCGGACAGAACTATGGCTACACCTTC. J is TRBJ1-2 and V is TRBV27; TRBD1 is a possible D gene (6 bases). Trimming removed 5 bases from V and 2 bases from J, with 12 bases in between. Germline V gene data show CDR1 as MNHEY and CDR2 as SMNVEV (reference sequence). This CDR3 spans 14 amino acids.

The gene calls are TRBV7-8 and TRBJ1-4; 8 positions match TRBD1. CDR1 is SGHVS and CDR2 is FQNEAQ in the germline V gene. After removal of 8 bases from V and 8 bases from J, the junction contained 4 bases not matched to a gene. The length of the CDR3 is 12 residues. The CDR3 loop is CASGQGGEKLFF. CDR3 nucleotides: TGTGCCAGCGGACAGGGCGGCGAAAAACTGTTTTTT.

J is TRBJ2-7 and V is TRBV19; D is ambiguous. CDR1 and CDR2 from the germline V gene are LNHDA and SQIVND (reference sequence). The CDR3 extends over 15 amino acids. The V gene lost 7 bases and the J gene lost 3 bases, with 19 bases spanning the gap. The CDR3: CASNAQGARSYEQYF. DNA of the CDR3: TGTGCCAGTAATGCCCAAGGTGCCAGGAGCTACGAGCAGTACTTC.

The V and J genes are TRBV6-5 and TRBJ2-7; possibly TRBD2 for D (5 bases). CDR3 size: 13 residues. CDR1 MNHEY and CDR2 SVGAGI come from the germline V gene. V was trimmed by 7 bases and J by 3 bases, leaving 13 bases between them. The CDR3 bases are TGTGCCAGCAAGAGGCAGACTAACTACGAGCAGTACTTC. This translates into CASKRQTNYEQYF.

The J gene is TRBJ1-4, the V gene TRBV18, with 7 bases identical to TRBD1. This CDR3 is 15 amino acids long. Germline V CDR1 and CDR2: KGHSH, LQKENI. The V and J ends lost 3 bases and 8 bases, in that order; junction bases with no gene match: 9. CDR3 coding DNA: TGTGCCAGCTCACCCCGTACAGGGGTAGGAGAAAAACTGTTTTTT. Its protein is CASSPRTGVGEKLFF. Complete variable domain (other parts from reference TRBV18 and TRBJ1-4): NAGVMQNPRHLVRRRGQEARLRCSPMKGHSHVYWYRQLPEEGLKFMVYLQKENIIDESGMPKERFSAEFPKEGPSILRIQQVVRGDSAAYFCASSPRTGVGEKLFFGSGTQLSVL.

V and J are TRBV6-1 and TRBJ1-5; D unresolved. CDR1 and CDR2 (germline): MNHNS, SASEGT. The CDR3 runs to 15 residues. Trimming removed 2 bases at V and 3 bases at J, with 11 bases between. This chain's CDR3 is CASSEIGQDNQPQHF. The DNA for the CDR3 is TGTGCCAGCAGTGAAATCGGTCAGGACAATCAGCCCCAGCATTTT.

The chain links TRBV4-2 to TRBJ1-1; TRBD1 is a possible D gene (5 bases). Germline CDR1 is LGHNA and CDR2 is YNFKEQ. V lost 5 bases and J lost 1, with 8 bases in between. The CDR3 length is 13 residues. This CDR3 is CASSDGQNTEAFF. CDR3 coding DNA: TGTGCCAGCAGCGACGGACAGAACACTGAAGCTTTCTTT.

V gene TRBV27 combines with J gene TRBJ2-7; a possible D gene is TRBD2 (5 bases). The length of the CDR3 is 14 residues. From germline, CDR1 is MNHEY and CDR2 SMNVEV (reference sequence). V was cut by 2 bases and J by 1 base, with 9 bases left in between. The CDR3 DNA follows: TGTGCCAGCAGTTTAGTGACGGGATCCTACGAGCAGTACTTC. Its translation: CASSLVTGSYEQYF.